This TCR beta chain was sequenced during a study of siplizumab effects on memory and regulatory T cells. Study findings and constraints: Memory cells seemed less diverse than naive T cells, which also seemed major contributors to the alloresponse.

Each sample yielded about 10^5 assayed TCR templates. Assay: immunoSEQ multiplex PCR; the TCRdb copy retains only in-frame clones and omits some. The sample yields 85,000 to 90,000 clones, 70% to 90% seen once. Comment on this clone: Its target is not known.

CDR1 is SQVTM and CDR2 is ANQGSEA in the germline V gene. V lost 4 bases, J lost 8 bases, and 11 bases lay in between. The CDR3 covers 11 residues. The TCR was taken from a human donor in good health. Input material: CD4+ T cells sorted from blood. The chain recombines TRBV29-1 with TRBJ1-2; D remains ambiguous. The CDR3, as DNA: TGCAGCGTTGGGGAAGGTCAAGGCTACACCTTC. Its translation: CSVGEGQGYTF.